What follows are 9 T cell receptor beta chains derived from one specimen sequenced in a study of immune evolution from preneoplasia to lung adenocarcinoma (dated by TCRdb to about 2021). The library was obtained by the immunoSEQ multiplex PCR assay. The clones in this table, taken by TCRdb from immuneACCESS, are in-frame only. Not every clone is retained; where verified, under half of the shortfall comes from an unresolved V gene, and the cause of the rest is unknown. The sample yields over 13,000 clones; about 80% were counted once. Approximately 4.4% of the sample goes to the ten largest clones. The sample comprised FFPE minimally invasive lung adenocarcinoma tissue. In the paper's terms, the cell subset or site label means: micro-invasive lung adenocarcinoma (MIA). The origin of the receptors is a person aged 65-85 years with lung adenocarcinoma.

V usage is TRBV9 and J usage is TRBJ1-2; 11 nucleotides align to TRBD1. The ends lost 4 bases at V and 7 bases at J; junction bases unmatched: 12. The CDR3 spans 16 residues. The germline V gene encodes CDR1 SGDLS and CDR2 YYNGEE. The CDR3: CASSRYGQGATAGYTF. CDR3 DNA: TGTGCCAGCAGCCGATACGGACAGGGGGCCACTGCTGGCTACACCTTC.

The chain employs TRBV5-1 and TRBJ2-7, with D perhaps assigned TRBD1 or TRBD2 (5 bases each). TRBJ2-5 matches the DNA end more closely, so the J call is doubtful. Germline V gives CDR1 SGHRS, CDR2 YFSETQ. CDR3 length: 14 amino acids. The CDR3 DNA follows: TGCGCCAGCAGCACTGGGACGGCTCAAGAGACCCAGTACTTC. It translates to CASSTGTAQETQYF.

This chain joins TRBV28 and TRBJ1-2, with D possibly TRBD1 on 5 matching bases. Germline V gives CDR1 MDHEN, CDR2 SYDVKM. The CDR3 runs 13 residues. V lost 3 bases to trimming and J lost 8 bases, with 13 bases between them. The chain's CDR3 is CASSLSGRYGYTF. As DNA, the CDR3 is TGTGCCAGCAGTTTGTCAGGGCGATACGGCTACACCTTC.

The sample holds a few counts of this clone. The chain couples TRBV7-2 to TRBJ1-1; D uncertain. With 1 base removed from V and 2 bases from J, the gap between germline ends came to 8 bases. The CDR3 totals 14 residues. Germline V gene lookup returns CDR1 SGHTA and CDR2 FQGNSA. The CDR3, as DNA: TGTGCCAGCAGCTTAGATTGGGGTAACACTGAAGCTTTCTTT. Translation: CASSLDWGNTEAFF.

The V gene is TRBV18, the J gene TRBJ2-7, with D tentatively TRBD1 (6 bases). The V gene's germline CDR1 is KGHSH and CDR2 LQKENI. The CDR3 is made up of 13 amino acids. The V end lost 2 bases, the J end lost 3 bases, and 8 bases lay between the germline ends. The CDR3 coding sequence is TGTGCCAGCTCACCAGAGACAGGCTACGAGCAGTACTTC. Protein sequence: CASSPETGYEQYF.

The chain recombines TRBV30 with TRBJ2-7, with D possibly matching TRBD2 (5 bases). Germline V lookup: CDR1 GTSNPN, CDR2 SVGIG (reference sequence). Between the trimmed V and J ends, which lost 3 bases and 0 bases, there was a span of 18 bases. The CDR3 totals 16 residues. The chain's CDR3 is CAWRDSHRFSSYEQYF. The CDR3, as DNA: TGTGCCTGGAGGGACTCCCATAGATTCTCCTCCTACGAGCAGTACTTC.

This clone is a singleton in its sample. This chain joins TRBV5-4 and TRBJ2-5; 9 bases match TRBD1. The V gene's germline CDR1 is SGHNT and CDR2 YYREEE (reference sequence). V lost 4 bases, J lost 1 base, and 2 bases stayed unmatched. CDR3 length: 14 residues. CDR3 loop: CASSRQGVQETQYF. For the CDR3, the DNA is TGTGCCAGCAGCAGACAGGGGGTCCAAGAGACCCAGTACTTC.

This chain uses TRBV6-1 with TRBJ1-4; 7 positions match TRBD1. Germline assignment: CDR1 MNHNS and CDR2 SASEGT. The CDR3 is 14 amino acids. Unmatched junction bases numbered 4, after V lost 4 bases and J lost 5 bases. The DNA of the CDR3 is TGTGCCAGCAGTGGACCGGGACAGAATGAAAAACTGTTTTTT. It specifies CASSGPGQNEKLFF.

CDR3 bases: TGTGCCAGCACCACCTGGGGGACAGGGTACGAGCAGTACTTC. It yields the protein CASTTWGTGYEQYF. The V call is TRBV11-2, the J call TRBJ2-7; 9 nucleotides agree with TRBD1. Germline CDR1 and CDR2: SGHAT and FQNNGV. The CDR3 is 14 residues long. The J segment lost 4 bases and the V segment lost 7 bases, leaving 8 bases of the junction unmatched.